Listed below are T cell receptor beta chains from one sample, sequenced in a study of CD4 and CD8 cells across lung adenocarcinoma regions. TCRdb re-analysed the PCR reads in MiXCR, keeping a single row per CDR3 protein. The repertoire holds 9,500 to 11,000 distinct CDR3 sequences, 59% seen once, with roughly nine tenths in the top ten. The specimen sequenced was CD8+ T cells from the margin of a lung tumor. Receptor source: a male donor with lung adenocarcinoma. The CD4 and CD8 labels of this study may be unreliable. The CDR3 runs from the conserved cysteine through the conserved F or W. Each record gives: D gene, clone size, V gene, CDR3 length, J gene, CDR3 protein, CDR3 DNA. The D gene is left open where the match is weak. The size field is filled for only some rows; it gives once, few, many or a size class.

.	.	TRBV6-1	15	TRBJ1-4	CASSEHTGPDEKLFF	TGTGCCAGCAGTGAACATACAGGGCCGGATGAAAAACTGTTTTTT
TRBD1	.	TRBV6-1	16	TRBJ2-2	CASTKGTGQGSGELFF	TGTGCCAGCACCAAGGGGACGGGACAGGGATCCGGGGAGCTGTTTTTT
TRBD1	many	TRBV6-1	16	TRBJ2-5	CASSENWGQGGETQYF	TGTGCCAGCAGTGAAAATTGGGGACAGGGGGGCGAGACCCAGTACTTC
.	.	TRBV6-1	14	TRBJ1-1	CASWARGLITEAFF	TGTGCCAGCTGGGCCAGGGGTCTTATCACTGAAGCTTTCTTT
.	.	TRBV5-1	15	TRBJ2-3	CARGFEGGRKDAQYF	TGCGCCAGGGGCTTTGAGGGTGGGCGCAAAGATGCGCAGTACTTT
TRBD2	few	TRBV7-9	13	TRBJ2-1	CASSYTGGNEQFF	TGTGCCAGCAGCTATACCGGGGGGAATGAGCAGTTCTTC
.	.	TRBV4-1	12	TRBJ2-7	CASSDGGNEQYF	TGCGCCAGCAGCGACGGAGGGAACGAGCAGTACTTC
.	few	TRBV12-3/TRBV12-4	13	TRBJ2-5	CASTLGQIETQYF	TGTGCCAGCACCCTTGGGCAGATAGAGACCCAGTACTTC
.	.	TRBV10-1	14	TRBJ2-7	CARWTLDGSYEQYF	TGCGCCAGGTGGACACTAGACGGGTCCTACGAGCAGTACTTC
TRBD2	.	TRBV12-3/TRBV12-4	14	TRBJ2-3	CASRLAGGTDTQYF	TGTGCCAGCAGATTAGCGGGTGGGACAGATACGCAGTATTTT
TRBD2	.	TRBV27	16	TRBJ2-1	CASSPPGLAGNNEQFF	TGTGCCAGCAGTCCACCGGGACTAGCGGGGAACAATGAGCAGTTCTTC
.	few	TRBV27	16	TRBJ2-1	CASSLQGSGRYNEQFF	TGTGCCAGCAGTTTACAGGGTTCGGGCAGATACAATGAGCAGTTCTTC
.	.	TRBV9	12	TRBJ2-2	CASSVLTGELFF	TGTGCCAGCAGCGTTTTGACCGGGGAGCTGTTTTTT
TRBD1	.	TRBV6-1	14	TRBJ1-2	CASSATGTDYGYTF	TGTGCCAGCAGTGCCACCGGGACAGACTATGGCTACACCTTC
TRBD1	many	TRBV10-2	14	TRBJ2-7	CASTETGTTYEQYF	TGCGCCAGCACTGAGACAGGGACAACCTACGAGCAGTACTTC
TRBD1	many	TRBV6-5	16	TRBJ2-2	CASSYQGQGYTGELFF	TGTGCCAGCAGTTATCAGGGACAGGGGTACACCGGGGAGCTGTTTTTT
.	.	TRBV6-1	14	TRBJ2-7	CASSPRRDSYEQYF	TGTGCCAGCAGCCCCCGCCGGGACTCCTACGAGCAGTACTTC
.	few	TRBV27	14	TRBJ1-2	CASSRPGQGNGYTF	TGTGCCAGCAGTCGTCCGGGACAAGGAAATGGCTACACCTTC
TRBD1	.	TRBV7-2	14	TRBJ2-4	CGGRGRCGKDTQYF	TGCGGCGGCAGGGGGCGGTGCGGCAAAGATACGCAGTACTTC
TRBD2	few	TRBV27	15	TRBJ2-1	CASSGGTSSRNEQFF	TGTGCCAGCAGTGGGGGGACTAGTTCTAGGAATGAGCAGTTCTTC
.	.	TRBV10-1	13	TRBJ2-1	CASSESGVSEQFF	TGCGCCAGCAGTGAGTCTGGGGTTTCGGAGCAGTTCTTC
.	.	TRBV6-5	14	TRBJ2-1	CASSYSLIPDEQFF	TGTGCCAGCAGTTATAGTCTCATTCCGGATGAGCAGTTCTTC
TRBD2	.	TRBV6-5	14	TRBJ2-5	CASVWGGAQETQYF	TGTGCCAGCGTTTGGGGGGGAGCTCAAGAGACCCAGTACTTC